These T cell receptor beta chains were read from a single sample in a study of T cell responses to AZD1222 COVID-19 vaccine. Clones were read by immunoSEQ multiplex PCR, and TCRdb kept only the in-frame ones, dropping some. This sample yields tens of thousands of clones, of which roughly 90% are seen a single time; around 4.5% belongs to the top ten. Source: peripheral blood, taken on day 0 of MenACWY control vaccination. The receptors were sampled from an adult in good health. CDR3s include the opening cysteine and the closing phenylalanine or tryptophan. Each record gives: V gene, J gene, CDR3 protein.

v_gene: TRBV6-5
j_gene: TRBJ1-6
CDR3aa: CASSLTPGTLGHF

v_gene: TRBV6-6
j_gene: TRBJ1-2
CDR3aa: CASSTGQVTRGYTF

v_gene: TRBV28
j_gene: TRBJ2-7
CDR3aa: CASSLISGSGYEQYF

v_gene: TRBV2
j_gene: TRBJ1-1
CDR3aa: CASSVGSGQAFF

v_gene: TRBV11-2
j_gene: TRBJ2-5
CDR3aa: CASSQKPFQETQYF

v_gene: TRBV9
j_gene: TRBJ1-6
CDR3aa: CASSALGGQQNSPLHF

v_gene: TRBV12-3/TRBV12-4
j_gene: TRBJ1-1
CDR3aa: CASSTTGAVEAFF

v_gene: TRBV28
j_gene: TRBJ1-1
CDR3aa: CASSIDRGGTEAFF

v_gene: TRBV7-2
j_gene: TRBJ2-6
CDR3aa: CASSLRGPTNNVLTF

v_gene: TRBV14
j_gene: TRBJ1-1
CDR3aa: CASSQVGAQNTEAFF

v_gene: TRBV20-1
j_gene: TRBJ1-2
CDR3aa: CSARVWGYTF

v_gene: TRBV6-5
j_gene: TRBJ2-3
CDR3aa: CASSRTGRPDTQYF

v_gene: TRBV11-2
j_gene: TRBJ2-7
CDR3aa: CASSSDRRGFYEQYF

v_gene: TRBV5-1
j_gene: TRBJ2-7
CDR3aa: CASSPPGTGYEQYF

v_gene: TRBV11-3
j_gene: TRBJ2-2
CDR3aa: CASSPWGRVTSTGELFF

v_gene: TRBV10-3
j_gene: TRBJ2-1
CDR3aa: CAISPGQSSYNEQFF

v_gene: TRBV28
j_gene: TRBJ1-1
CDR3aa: CASSSTGNTEAFF

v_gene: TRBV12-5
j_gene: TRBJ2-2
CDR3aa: CASGRLGTGELFF

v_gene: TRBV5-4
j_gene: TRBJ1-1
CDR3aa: CASSPGTGRAFF

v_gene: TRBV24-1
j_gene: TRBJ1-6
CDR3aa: CATSGGLDNSPLHF

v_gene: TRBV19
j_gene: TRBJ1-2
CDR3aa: CASSISGGAGGYTF

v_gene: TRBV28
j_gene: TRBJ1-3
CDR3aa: CASRDTPRSGNTIYF

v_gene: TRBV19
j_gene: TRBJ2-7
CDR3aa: CATRLAGGDLYEQYF

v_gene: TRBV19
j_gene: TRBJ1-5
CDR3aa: CASSSWDGYNQPQHF

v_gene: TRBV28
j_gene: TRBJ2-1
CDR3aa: CASSSLGGSPYNEQFF

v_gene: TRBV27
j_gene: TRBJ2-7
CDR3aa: CASSSAVQGKQYF

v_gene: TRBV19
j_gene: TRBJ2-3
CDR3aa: CASRSAGSTDTQYF

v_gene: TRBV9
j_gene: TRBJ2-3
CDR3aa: CASSPRRGQDTQYF

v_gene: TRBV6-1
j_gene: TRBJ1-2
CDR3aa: CASSEWNNYGYTF

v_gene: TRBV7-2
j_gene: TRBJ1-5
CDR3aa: CASSTWTGDQPQHF

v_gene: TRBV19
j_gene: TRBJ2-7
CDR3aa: CASRPADSYEQYF

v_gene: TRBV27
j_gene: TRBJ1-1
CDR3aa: CASSLSGNAFF

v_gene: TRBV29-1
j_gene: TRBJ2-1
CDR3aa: CSVRSDLTYNEQFF

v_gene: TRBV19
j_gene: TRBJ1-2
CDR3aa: CASSIDPPGTGYAVGYTF

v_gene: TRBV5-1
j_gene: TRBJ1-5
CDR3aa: CASSTDGGDVQPQHF

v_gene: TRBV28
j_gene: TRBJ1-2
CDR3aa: CASSSRDKVYGYTF

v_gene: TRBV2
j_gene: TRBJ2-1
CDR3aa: CASSVAGSSYNEQFF

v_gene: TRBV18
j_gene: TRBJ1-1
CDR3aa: CASYGTGDTEAFF

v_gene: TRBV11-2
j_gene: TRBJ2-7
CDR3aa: CASSLVSIYEQYF

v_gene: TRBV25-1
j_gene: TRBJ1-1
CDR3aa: CASSEAENTEAFF

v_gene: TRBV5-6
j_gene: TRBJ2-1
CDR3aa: CASSFEDEQFF

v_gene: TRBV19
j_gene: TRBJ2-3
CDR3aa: CASSTLAGFTDTQYF

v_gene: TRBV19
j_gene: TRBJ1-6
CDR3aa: CASTPSRAGNSPLHF

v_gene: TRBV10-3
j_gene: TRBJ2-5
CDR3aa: CAISDGLAGLETQYF

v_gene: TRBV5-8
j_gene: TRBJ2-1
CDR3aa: CASSTTLSSYNEQFF

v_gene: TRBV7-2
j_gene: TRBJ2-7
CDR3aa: CASTSRIQGPYEQYF

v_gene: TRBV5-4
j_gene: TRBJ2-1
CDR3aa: CASSSAPPSPTTIEQFF

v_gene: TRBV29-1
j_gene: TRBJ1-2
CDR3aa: CGITARSIDGYTF

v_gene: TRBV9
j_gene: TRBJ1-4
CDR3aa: CASSPTGGTNEKLFF

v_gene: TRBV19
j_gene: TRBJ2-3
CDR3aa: CASSAPAGGRGTQYF

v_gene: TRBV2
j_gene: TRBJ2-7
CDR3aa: CASSLRQGYEQYF

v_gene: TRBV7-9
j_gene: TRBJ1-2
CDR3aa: CASGSGGFNYGYTF

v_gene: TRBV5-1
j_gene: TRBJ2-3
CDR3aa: CASSATSGADTQYF

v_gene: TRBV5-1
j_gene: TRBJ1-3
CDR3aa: CASSLSPGGSGNTIYF

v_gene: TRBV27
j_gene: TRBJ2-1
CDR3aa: CASGSSGTPNEQFF

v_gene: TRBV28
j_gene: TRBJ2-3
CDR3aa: CAIAGTATDTQYF

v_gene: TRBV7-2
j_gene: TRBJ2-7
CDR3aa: CASSLQGLKYEQYF

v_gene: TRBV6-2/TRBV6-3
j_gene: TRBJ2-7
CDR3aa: CASSYSSPYEQYF

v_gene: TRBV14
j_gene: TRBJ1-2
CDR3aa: CASSQDGPNYGYTF

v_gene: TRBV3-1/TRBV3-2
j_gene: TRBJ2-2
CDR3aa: CASSQEGQGLSGELFF